The 3 T cell receptor beta chains below all came from one sample that was sequenced in a study of cytomegalovirus exposure and HLA in healthy donors. 60 Vbeta and 13 Jbeta primers were used in PCR. TCRdb's copy holds only in-frame clones and misses some; the assay was immunoSEQ multiplex PCR. The data contain about 99,000 clones, around 77% of them singletons. The sample was PBMCs. The receptors derive from a man aged 35-49 years in good health and CMV-seronegative.

V usage is TRBV7-2 and J usage is TRBJ2-1; 9 bases are a match to TRBD2. Germline CDR1 SGHTA, CDR2 FQGNSA. J was trimmed by 6 bases and V by 6 bases; bases with no gene match: 9. The CDR3 is 15 amino acids. This chain's CDR3 is CASRERAGGRNEQFF. The DNA of the CDR3 is TGTGCCAGCAGGGAGAGAGCGGGAGGTCGCAATGAGCAGTTCTTC.

This clone was seen a single time. The chain couples TRBV28 to TRBJ1-1, with 9 bases fitting TRBD1. CDR1 is MDHEN and CDR2 is SYDVKM in the germline V gene. The trim removed 9 bases at V and 3 bases at J, leaving 5 bases unmatched. The CDR3 sequence is 13 residues long. CDR3 nucleotides: TGTGCCAGTGGGGACAGGGCCGACACTGAAGCTTTCTTT. It yields the protein CASGDRADTEAFF.

The rearrangement uses TRBV5-1 and TRBJ2-1; 8 bases map to TRBD2. Germline trimming cut 5 bases from V and 9 bases from J; bases unmatched to any gene: 7. The germline CDR1 and CDR2 sequences are SGHRS and YFSETQ. The CDR3 has 13 amino acids. The DNA of the CDR3 is TGCGCCAGCAGGCTTAGCGGGATGGCTGAGCAGTTCTTC. Its translation is CASRLSGMAEQFF.